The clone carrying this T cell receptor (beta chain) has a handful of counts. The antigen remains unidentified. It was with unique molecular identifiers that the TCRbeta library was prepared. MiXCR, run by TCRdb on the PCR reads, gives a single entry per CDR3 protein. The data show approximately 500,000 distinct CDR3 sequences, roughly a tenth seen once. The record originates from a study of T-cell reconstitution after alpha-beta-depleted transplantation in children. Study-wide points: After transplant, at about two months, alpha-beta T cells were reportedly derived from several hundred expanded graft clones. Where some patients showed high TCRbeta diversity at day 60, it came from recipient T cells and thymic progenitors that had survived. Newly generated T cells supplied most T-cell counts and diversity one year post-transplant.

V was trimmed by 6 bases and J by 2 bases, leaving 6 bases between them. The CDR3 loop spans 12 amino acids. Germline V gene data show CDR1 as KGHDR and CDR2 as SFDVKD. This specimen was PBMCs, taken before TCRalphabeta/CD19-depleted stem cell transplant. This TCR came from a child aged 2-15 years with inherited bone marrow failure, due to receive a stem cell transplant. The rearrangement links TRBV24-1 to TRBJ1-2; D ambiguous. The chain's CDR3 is CATSTENYGYTF. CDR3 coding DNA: TGTGCCACCAGTACAGAGAACTATGGCTACACCTTC.